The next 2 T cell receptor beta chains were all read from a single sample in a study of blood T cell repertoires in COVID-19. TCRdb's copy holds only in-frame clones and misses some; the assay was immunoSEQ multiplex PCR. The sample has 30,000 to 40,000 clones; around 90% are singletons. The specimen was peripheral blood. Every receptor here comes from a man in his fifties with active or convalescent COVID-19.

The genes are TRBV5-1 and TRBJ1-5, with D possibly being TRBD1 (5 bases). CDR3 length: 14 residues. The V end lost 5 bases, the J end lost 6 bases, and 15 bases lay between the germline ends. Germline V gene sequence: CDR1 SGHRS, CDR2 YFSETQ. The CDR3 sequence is CASSIQGGAQPQHF. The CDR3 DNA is TGCGCCAGCAGTATTCAGGGTGGGGCTCAGCCCCAGCATTTT.

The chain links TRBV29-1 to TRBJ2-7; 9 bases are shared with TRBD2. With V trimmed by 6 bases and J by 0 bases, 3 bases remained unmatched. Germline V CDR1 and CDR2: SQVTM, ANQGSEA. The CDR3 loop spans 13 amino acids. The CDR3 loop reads CSVTSGPSYEQYF. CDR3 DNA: TGCAGCGTAACTAGCGGGCCCTCCTACGAGCAGTACTTC.